These 11 T cell receptor beta chains originate from one sample sequenced in a study of a mutant IDH1 vaccine in newly diagnosed glioma. Described time point: week 5, during vaccination. Every vaccine dose comprised 300 ug of mutant IDH1 20-mer peptide plus topical imiquimod. Which antigens these TCRs recognize remains unknown. Assay: immunoSEQ multiplex PCR; the TCRdb copy retains only in-frame clones and omits some. The sample has 30,000 to 35,000 clones, around 83% seen once. Sequenced material: PBMCs, taken from a glioma patient whose treatment included an IDH1 peptide vaccine. The receptors stem from a man under 40 with glioma.

J is TRBJ2-6 and V is TRBV5-1, with 9 nucleotides matching TRBD1. V lost 3 bases and J lost 0; bases outside the gene matches: 7. The CDR3 covers 18 residues. Germline CDR1 reads SGHRS; CDR2 reads YFSETQ. The CDR3, as DNA: TGCGCCAGCAGCTCGGGACAGGGACCGACCTCTGGGGCCAACGTCCTGACTTTC. Translated: CASSSGQGPTSGANVLTF.

The gene calls are TRBV11-3 and TRBJ2-3; TRBD1 matches at 7 bases. V lost 5 bases, J lost 2 bases, and 7 bases stayed unmatched. The germline V gene encodes CDR1 SGHNT and CDR2 YENEEA. This CDR3 comprises 15 residues. CDR3 in amino acids: CASSARQGPTDTQYF. In DNA, the CDR3 is TGTGCCAGCAGCGCCCGACAGGGCCCCACAGATACGCAGTATTTT. Based on the CDR3 plus reference TRBV11-3 and TRBJ2-3, the full variable domain is EAGVVQSPRYKIIEKKQPVAFWCNPISGHNTLYWYLQNLGQGPELLIRYENEEAVDDSQLPKDRFSAERLKGVDSTLKIQPAELGDSAVYLCASSARQGPTDTQYFGPGTRLTVL.

The chain has TRBV4-3 and TRBJ2-1, with TRBD1 matching 9 bases. Trimming at V came to 0 bases and at J to 9 bases, leaving 12 bases not matched to a gene. The CDR3 length is 17 residues. Germline loops: CDR1 LGHNA, CDR2 YSLEER. CDR3 DNA sequence: TGCGCCAGCAGCCAAGATCCCGGGACAGGGTTTTACGGTGAGCAGTTCTTC. Translating gives CASSQDPGTGFYGEQFF.

The chain combines TRBV19 with TRBJ2-5; 9 bases match TRBD1. CDR3 length: 15 residues. V shed 7 bases, J shed 4 bases, and the junction held 10 bases outside the gene matches. Germline V gene data show CDR1 as LNHDA and CDR2 as SQIVND (reference sequence). CDR3 bases: TGTGCCAGTACCTCACCGGGACAGGGAGGAGAGACCCAGTACTTC. Its translation: CASTSPGQGGETQYF.

This clone turned up a few times. The rearrangement uses TRBV7-8 and TRBJ2-5, with 7 bases that match TRBD1. The CDR3 extends over 14 amino acids. Trimming cost V 5 bases and J 2 bases; bases outside gene matches: 5. The germline CDR1 and CDR2 sequences are SGHVS and FQNEAQ. The CDR3 here is CASSGRTGQETQYF. The CDR3 DNA reads as TGTGCCAGCAGCGGTAGGACAGGTCAAGAGACCCAGTACTTC. The full variable domain, completed using reference TRBV7-8 and TRBJ2-5, is GAGVSQSPRYKVAKRGQDVALRCDPISGHVSLFWYQQALGQGPEFLTYFQNEAQLDKSGLPSDRFFAERPEGSVSTLKIQRTQQEDSAVYLCASSGRTGQETQYFGPGTRLLVL.

The CDR3 region is CASSQEQGSVQYF. The CDR3 DNA reads TGTGCCAGCAGCCAAGAACAGGGGAGTGTGCAGTACTTC. The rearrangement links TRBV14 to TRBJ2-7; 7 bases match TRBD1. Germline loops: CDR1 SGHDN, CDR2 FVKESK. J lost 9 bases, V lost 0 bases, and 5 bases had no gene match. The CDR3 is 13 amino acids.

Notes on this clone: The limits of the CDR3 on the DNA are not certain, so only TCRdb's listed CDR3 is given. The chain has TRBV19 and TRBJ1-1. The CDR3 has 12 amino acids, counting both end residues. Germline lookup yields CDR1 LNHDA and CDR2 SQIVND (reference sequence). CDR3 loop: CASTSVAGRAFF.

This clone has a single count. The chain couples TRBV2 to TRBJ2-7; D remains ambiguous. Germline V gene data show CDR1 as SNHLY and CDR2 as FYNNEI. This CDR3 spans 14 amino acids. Trimming shortened V by 1 base and J by 1 base, and 8 bases separated the two germline ends. CDR3 DNA: TGTGCCAGCAGTGAAGGTGACGGTTCCTACGAGCAGTACTTC. This encodes CASSEGDGSYEQYF.

The V call is TRBV7-2, the J call TRBJ1-1; 9 bases line up with TRBD1. Germline CDR1 reads SGHTA; CDR2 reads FQGNSA. This CDR3 region has 16 residues. Germline trimming cut 2 bases from V and 3 bases from J; bases unmatched to any gene: 7. This chain's CDR3 is CASSLNRGRRYTEAFF. As DNA, the CDR3 is TGTGCCAGCAGCTTAAACAGGGGGCGCAGGTACACTGAAGCTTTCTTT.

The chain combines TRBV5-4 with TRBJ1-2; 9 positions match TRBD1. CDR3 length equals 14 residues. V lost 3 bases to trimming and J lost 7 bases; unmatched junction nucleotides: 7. Germline V gene sequence: CDR1 SGHNT, CDR2 YYREEE (reference sequence). For the CDR3, the DNA is TGTGCCAGCAGCTCGACAGGGGGGTCCCTTGGCTACACCTTC. It specifies CASSSTGGSLGYTF.

The rearrangement uses TRBV27 and TRBJ2-3, with 8 bases fitting TRBD2. Germline-derived CDR1 and CDR2 are MNHEY and SMNVEV (reference sequence). The CDR3 is 15 amino acids. The ends lost 10 bases at V and 4 bases at J; junction bases unmatched: 13. The CDR3 reads CATGIGLARSDTQYF. The CDR3 region has the DNA TGTGCCACTGGAATTGGACTAGCAAGGTCAGATACGCAGTATTTT.